A single sample is the source of the 20 T cell receptor beta chains below, sequenced in a study of cytomegalovirus exposure and HLA in healthy donors. Amplification used 60 Vbeta primers and 13 Jbeta primers. The method was immunoSEQ multiplex PCR; TCRdb's version includes in-frame clones alone and lacks a portion of them. Among about 98,000 clones listed, about 81% were seen once. Sequencing was carried out using PBMCs. The receptors here all came from a man aged 35-49 years in good health and CMV-seronegative.

The chain is built from TRBV5-8 and TRBJ2-7, with D uncertain. Germline loops: CDR1 SGHTS, CDR2 YDEGEE. Trimming removed 1 base from V and 6 bases from J, with 8 bases in between. The CDR3 runs to 12 residues. As DNA, the CDR3 is TGTGCCAGCAGCTTGTTCTCGTCCGAGCAGTACTTC. The encoded protein is CASSLFSSEQYF.

The CDR3 reads CASSSPGQGFYEQYF. CDR3 sequence (DNA): TGTGCCAGCAGTTCACCGGGACAGGGATTCTACGAGCAGTACTTC. This chain uses TRBV2 with TRBJ2-7; 9 nucleotides line up with TRBD1. The V segment lost 5 bases and the J segment 3 bases; nucleotides outside the gene matches: 8. There are 15 residues in the CDR3. Looked up from germline, CDR1 is SNHLY and CDR2 is FYNNEI.

J is TRBJ1-5 and V is TRBV7-9, with TRBD1 matching 7 bases. Germline trimming cut 5 bases from V and 1 base from J; bases unmatched to any gene: 8. Germline CDR1 is SEHNR and CDR2 is FQNEAQ (reference sequence). This CDR3 region has 16 residues. The CDR3 nucleotides are TGTGCCAGCAGCAAACGGGACAGAGGGAGCAATCAGCCCCAGCATTTT. The encoded protein is CASSKRDRGSNQPQHF.

This clone came up a few times. J is TRBJ1-1 and V is TRBV7-2; D perhaps matches TRBD1 (5 bases). The CDR3 is 14 residues long. The V gene lost 5 bases and the J gene lost 1 base, with 11 bases spanning the gap. Germline V gene sequence: CDR1 SGHTA, CDR2 FQGNSA. The CDR3 here is CASSPRQRNTEAFF. DNA of the CDR3: TGTGCCAGCAGCCCCCGACAGAGGAACACTGAAGCTTTCTTT.

This clone appeared once. The V gene is TRBV9, the J gene TRBJ2-7, with D perhaps matching TRBD2 (5 bases). The CDR3 is made up of 13 amino acids. Trimming removed 4 bases from V and 9 bases from J, with 17 bases in between. Germline V CDR1 and CDR2: SGDLS, YYNGEE. The CDR3 sequence: CASSSSGSRVQYF. The CDR3 region has the DNA TGTGCCAGCAGCTCCTCGGGAAGCCGCGTGCAGTACTTC.

In its sample, this clone was seen a few times. CDR3 DNA sequence: TGCGCCAGCAGCGAAAGGGCTAGCGGGCGGGGTAACACAGATACGCAGTATTTT. Its translation is CASSERASGRGNTDTQYF. The rearrangement uses TRBV4-1 and TRBJ2-3; 8 bases fit TRBD2. Per germline, CDR1 MGHRA and CDR2 YSYEKL. J was trimmed by 2 bases and V by 5 bases; bases with no gene match: 15. The CDR3 is made up of 18 amino acids.

The chain has TRBV7-9 and TRBJ1-5, with 9 positions matching TRBD1. Germline V CDR1 and CDR2: SEHNR, FQNEAQ (reference sequence). The ends lost 5 bases at V and 5 bases at J; junction bases unmatched: 1. CDR3 size: 13 residues. CDR3 sequence: CASSRTGDQPQHF. The CDR3 nucleotides read TGTGCCAGCAGCCGGACAGGGGATCAGCCCCAGCATTTT.

This clone was observed once. The gene calls are TRBV29-1 and TRBJ1-1, with no clear D. The V and J ends lost 6 bases and 1 base respectively, with 9 bases between them. This CDR3 spans 12 amino acids. Per the germline V gene, CDR1 is SQVTM and CDR2 is ANQGSEA. The CDR3 sequence: CSVPTANTEAFF. CDR3 nucleotide sequence: TGCAGCGTCCCGACTGCGAACACTGAAGCTTTCTTT.

V and J are TRBV10-1 and TRBJ1-1; D not resolved. This CDR3 region has 13 residues. V was pared by 3 bases and J by 4 bases, with 9 bases between. Per germline, CDR1 WNHNN and CDR2 SYGVQD (reference sequence). The CDR3: CASSETMGTEAFF. The CDR3 DNA is TGCGCCAGCAGTGAAACTATGGGCACTGAAGCTTTCTTT.

V is TRBV27 and J is TRBJ2-3; maybe TRBD2 (6 bases). Germline CDR1 is MNHEY and CDR2 is SMNVEV (reference sequence). Trimming cost V 4 bases and J 0 bases, with 23 bases left between them. The CDR3 sequence is 19 residues long. The CDR3 here is CASSSIKLARVTSTDTQYF. The DNA of the CDR3 is TGTGCCAGCAGTTCTATCAAACTAGCACGAGTTACTAGCACAGATACGCAGTATTTT.

This chain connects TRBV18 to TRBJ1-1; D remains unclear. The CDR3 length is 16 residues. V lost 2 bases and J 0 bases, leaving 13 bases between the germline ends. Germline V gives CDR1 KGHSH, CDR2 LQKENI. In nucleotides, the CDR3 is TGTGCCAGCTCACCAGTTCGGCAGGTTATGAACACTGAAGCTTTCTTT. Its protein is CASSPVRQVMNTEAFF.

The chain has TRBV10-3 and TRBJ1-6; D possibly corresponds to TRBD1 (5 bases). The CDR3 extends over 18 amino acids. V was clipped by 6 bases and J by 0 bases, with 18 bases between them. Germline V gene lookup returns CDR1 ENHRY and CDR2 SYGVKD. The CDR3 sequence: CAISPDGGGASYNSPLHF. CDR3 bases: TGTGCCATCAGCCCCGATGGGGGAGGGGCCTCCTATAATTCACCCCTCCACTTT.

The genes are TRBV7-9 and TRBJ1-2; D is uncertain. CDR3 length: 17 residues. V shed 1 base and J shed 1 base, with 16 bases lying between them. From germline, CDR1 is SEHNR and CDR2 FQNEAQ (reference sequence). The CDR3 region is CASSLGREEIFNYGYTF. CDR3 nucleotide sequence: TGTGCCAGCAGCTTAGGAAGAGAGGAAATTTTTAACTATGGCTACACCTTC. The variable domain in full, completed from reference TRBV7-9 and TRBJ1-2, reads DTGVSQNPRHKITKRGQNVTFRCDPISEHNRLYWYRQTLGQGPEFLTYFQNEAQLEKSRLLSDRFSAERPKGSFSTLEIQRTEQGDSAMYLCASSLGREEIFNYGYTFGSGTRLTVV.

J is TRBJ2-7 and V is TRBV5-4; 7 nucleotides line up with TRBD1. The V gene end was trimmed by 4 bases and the J gene end by 2 bases; junction bases not matched to a gene: 6. CDR1 SGHNT and CDR2 YYREEE come from the germline V gene (reference sequence). This CDR3 has 14 residues. CDR3 protein: CASSIRDSTYEQYF. The CDR3 DNA reads as TGTGCCAGCAGCATAAGGGACAGCACCTACGAGCAGTACTTC.

The chain carries TRBV6-6 and TRBJ2-5; possible D gene TRBD1, 6 bases. The J call could be wrong; TRBJ2-7 is a better fit for the DNA end. CDR3 length: 13 residues. Germline CDR1 MNHNY, CDR2 SVGAGI (reference sequence). The DNA for the CDR3 is TGTGCCAGCAGTAGAGGACAGTTGGACGAGCAGTACTTC. It translates to CASSRGQLDEQYF.

This clone was seen more than once but under ten times. This chain joins TRBV5-1 and TRBJ2-1; possibly TRBD2 for D (7 bases). Between the trimmed V and J ends, which lost 5 bases and 2 bases, there was a span of 23 bases. The CDR3 consists of 18 residues. Per the germline V gene, CDR1 is SGHRS and CDR2 is YFSETQ. The DNA of the CDR3 is TGCGCCAGCAGGCGGCAGGGTTTGGCGGGGGCCCCCTACAATGAGCAGTTCTTC. Translated, it gives CASRRQGLAGAPYNEQFF. The whole variable domain, filled in from reference TRBV5-1 and TRBJ2-1, reads KAGVTQTPRYLIKTRGQQVTLSCSPISGHRSVSWYQQTPGQGLQFLFEYFSETQRNKGNFPGRFSGRQFSNSRSEMNVSTLELGDSALYLCASRRQGLAGAPYNEQFFGPGTRLTVL.

The V and J genes are TRBV11-2 and TRBJ1-3; TRBD1 might be the D (6 bases). The germline gives CDR1 SGHAT, CDR2 FQNNGV. The CDR3 has 17 residues. Trimming took off 3 bases at V and 0 bases at J, with 15 bases between the two ends. CDR3 residues: CASSLGFQGSSGNTIYF. In DNA form, the CDR3 reads TGTGCCAGCAGCTTGGGTTTTCAGGGGAGCTCTGGAAACACCATATATTTT.

The genes are TRBV5-6 and TRBJ2-5; 13 nucleotides line up with TRBD2. With the DNA end fitting TRBJ2-7 better, the J assignment may be wrong. This CDR3 has 16 amino acids. Germline V gives CDR1 SGHDT, CDR2 YYEEEE. The CDR3 is CASSLGTSGGTYEQYF. In DNA, the CDR3 is TGTGCCAGCAGCTTGGGGACTAGCGGGGGTACCTACGAGCAGTACTTC.

This clone was detected only once. The chain employs TRBV4-2 and TRBJ1-4; no clear D. V lost 0 bases, J lost 1 base, and 9 bases lay in between. This CDR3 spans 16 amino acids. Germline V gives CDR1 LGHNA, CDR2 YNFKEQ. CDR3 in DNA: TGTGCCAGCAGCCAAGAGGCGTCGGGAACTAATGAAAAACTGTTTTTT. Translation: CASSQEASGTNEKLFF.

The CDR3 here is CASSPSGGAFEQFF. CDR3 sequence (DNA): TGTGCCAGCAGCCCTAGCGGGGGGGCCTTTGAGCAGTTCTTC. This chain connects TRBV6-5 to TRBJ2-1; the match to TRBD2 covers 12 bases. The V segment lost 6 bases and the J segment 9 bases; nucleotides outside the gene matches: 6. The CDR3 consists of 14 residues. Germline assignment: CDR1 MNHEY and CDR2 SVGAGI.